These 12 T cell receptor beta chains originate from one sample sequenced in a study of Graves' ophthalmopathy and Graves' hyperthyroidism. Researchers took RNA transcripts and amplified TCR beta CDR3 regions from them. HTBI-primed first-round RT-PCR preceded second-round multiplex PCR. TCRdb re-called the multiplex PCR reads through MiXCR, storing one row per CDR3 protein. The sample comprises under 800,000 distinct CDR3 sequences, approximately 21% of which are singletons, and roughly 6.9% rests with the top ten. The sample was peripheral blood. All receptors come from a woman aged 18-35 years with stable Graves' hyperthyroidism. Some clones in this sample may be carry-over from other donors' samples.

In regard to this clonotype: One base away lies a much larger clone, so this may be a sequencing read error. The gene calls are TRBV28 and TRBJ1-3; no firm D call. Germline V gene data show CDR1 as MDHEN and CDR2 as SYDVKM. The CDR3 has 11 amino acids. The germline V and J ends were trimmed by 6 bases and 9 bases, with 9 bases remaining between them. CDR3 coding DNA: TGTGCCAGCAGCACCACAGTCACCATATATTTT. It specifies CASSTTVTIYF.

The chain uses TRBV20-1 and TRBJ2-7; TRBD1 matches at 10 bases. The CDR3 loop spans 15 amino acids. V was pared by 5 bases and J by 5 bases, with 12 bases of the junction left unmatched. CDR1 DFQATT and CDR2 SNEGSKA come from the germline V gene (reference sequence). The CDR3 is CSAAGLGQGRNEQYF. CDR3 nucleotides: TGCAGTGCTGCGGGGTTGGGACAGGGGAGAAACGAGCAGTACTTC.

This chain connects TRBV6-5 to TRBJ1-6; TRBD1 might be the D (5 bases). The length of the CDR3 is 16 residues. Germline V gives CDR1 MNHEY, CDR2 SVGAGI. The ends were cut back, 0 bases at V and 1 base at J, with 7 bases in the middle. CDR3 protein: CASSYSRGSYNSPLHF. DNA of the CDR3: TGTGCCAGCAGTTACTCGAGGGGTTCCTATAATTCACCCCTCCACTTT.

This clonotype came up many times. The genes are TRBV11-1 and TRBJ2-7; a weak D match, TRBD1 (7 bases). There are 17 residues in the CDR3. Between the trimmed V and J ends, which lost 0 bases and 1 base, there was a span of 16 bases. Germline V gives CDR1 SGHAT, CDR2 FQDESV (reference sequence). CDR3 region: CASSLALATGRSYEQYF. The CDR3 coding sequence is TGTGCCAGCAGCTTAGCCTTAGCGACAGGGAGGTCCTACGAGCAGTACTTC.

This clonotype was seen ten or more times. CDR3 in DNA: TGTGCCATCAGTAAAGGCGGCGTTGAACGATCCGAAGCTTTCTTT. This sequence encodes CAISKGGVERSEAFF. The gene calls are TRBV10-3 and TRBJ1-1, with D uncertain. V lost 5 bases and J lost 8, with 21 bases in between. The length of the CDR3 is 15 residues. Germline loops: CDR1 ENHRY, CDR2 SYGVKD.

This clonotype was counted ten times or more. The CDR3 region is CASRQTGEDGYTF. The DNA for the CDR3 is TGTGCCAGCAGGCAAACAGGGGAGGATGGCTACACCTTC. The V call is TRBV12-3 or TRBV12-4, the J call TRBJ1-2, with 7 bases matching TRBD1. With V trimmed by 6 bases and J by 6 bases, 7 bases remained unmatched. The CDR3 contains 13 residues.

This clonotype was detected ten times or more. The chain carries TRBV12-3 or TRBV12-4 and TRBJ1-2; TRBD1 agrees at 7 bases. CDR3 size: 15 residues. The V segment lost 2 bases and the J segment 4 bases; nucleotides outside the gene matches: 7. CDR3 amino acids: CASSLHRGVVYGYTF. CDR3 nucleotide sequence: TGTGCCAGCAGTTTACACAGGGGAGTCGTCTATGGCTACACCTTC.

V gene TRBV27 combines with J gene TRBJ1-1, with D possibly matching TRBD1 (6 bases). The V gene lost 5 bases and the J gene lost 4 bases, with 17 bases spanning the gap. The CDR3 loop spans 15 amino acids. The germline CDR1 and CDR2 sequences are MNHEY and SMNVEV (reference sequence). CDR3 nucleotides: TGTGCCAGCAGTCCTCGACAGGATTGGATCACTGAAGCTTTCTTT. It yields the protein CASSPRQDWITEAFF.

The rearrangement links TRBV4-2 to TRBJ1-5; TRBD1 agrees at 7 bases. V lost 0 bases and J lost 5; bases outside the gene matches: 10. Germline-derived CDR1 and CDR2 are LGHNA and YNFKEQ. The CDR3 covers 17 residues. The CDR3 sequence is CASSQDRLAGGHQPQHF. CDR3 bases: TGTGCCAGCAGCCAAGATCGTCTGGCAGGGGGGCATCAGCCCCAGCATTTT.

This clonotype was found many times. The chain has TRBV6-5 and TRBJ1-1; 7 bases are shared with TRBD1. The CDR3 contains 15 residues. With V trimmed by 7 bases and J by 0 bases, 8 bases remained unmatched. Germline CDR1 and CDR2: MNHEY and SVGAGI. Here the CDR3 DNA reads TGTGCCAGCACTACCGGGACAGCGATGAACACTGAAGCTTTCTTT. It encodes CASTTGTAMNTEAFF.

The chain joins TRBV18 to TRBJ1-3; 7 positions agree with TRBD1. With 0 bases clipped from V and 4 bases from J, the junction kept 12 bases outside the gene matches. CDR3 length: 18 amino acids. Germline CDR1 reads KGHSH; CDR2 reads LQKENI. The CDR3 coding sequence is TGTGCCAGCTCACCACCCGGGACAGTCGGCAGTGGCGGAAACACCATATATTTT. It is translated as CASSPPGTVGSGGNTIYF.

J is TRBJ2-4 and V is TRBV6-2 or TRBV6-3; D is perhaps TRBD1 (6 bases). Trimming took off 9 bases at V and 0 bases at J, with 12 bases between the two ends. The germline V gene encodes CDR1 MNHEY and CDR2 SVGEGT. CDR3 length equals 14 residues. The chain's CDR3 is CASETGLAKNIQYF. In DNA, the CDR3 is TGTGCCAGTGAGACAGGACTAGCCAAAAACATTCAGTACTTC.